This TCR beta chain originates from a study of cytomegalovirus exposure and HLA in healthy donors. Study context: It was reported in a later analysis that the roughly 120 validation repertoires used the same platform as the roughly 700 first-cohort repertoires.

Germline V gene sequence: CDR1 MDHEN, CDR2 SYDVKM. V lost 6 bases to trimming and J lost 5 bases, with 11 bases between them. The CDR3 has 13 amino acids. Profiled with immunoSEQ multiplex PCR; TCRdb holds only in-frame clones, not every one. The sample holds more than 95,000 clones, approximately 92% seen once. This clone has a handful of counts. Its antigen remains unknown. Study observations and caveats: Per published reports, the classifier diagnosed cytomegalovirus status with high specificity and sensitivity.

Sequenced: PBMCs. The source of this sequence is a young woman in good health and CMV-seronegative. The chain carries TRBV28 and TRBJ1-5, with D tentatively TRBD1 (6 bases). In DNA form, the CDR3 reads TGTGCCAGCAGCTCACAGGGTTATCAGCCCCAGCATTTT. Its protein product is CASSSQGYQPQHF.